What follows are 10 T cell receptor beta chains derived from one specimen sequenced in a study of technical replicates of blood from several donors. The repertoire was sequenced with immunoSEQ multiplex PCR; TCRdb's copy has only in-frame clones and lacks some. The sample carries tens of thousands of clones, 85% to 95% recorded once. What was sequenced was T cells isolated from PBMCs. The source of these receptors is a human donor in good health.

The rearrangement joins TRBV9 to TRBJ1-5; possibly TRBD1 for D (6 bases). With 3 bases removed from V and 6 bases from J, the gap between germline ends came to 22 bases. Per the germline V gene, CDR1 is SGDLS and CDR2 is YYNGEE. CDR3 length: 17 amino acids. The CDR3 nucleotides are TGTGCCAGCAGCGACCGACGACAGGACCCCGTCAGTCAGCCCCAGCATTTT. Translated: CASSDRRQDPVSQPQHF.

The chain couples TRBV29-1 to TRBJ2-4, with D possibly matching TRBD1 (6 bases). The CDR3 is made up of 13 amino acids. Germline loops: CDR1 SQVTM, CDR2 ANQGSEA. V was pared by 2 bases and J by 1 base, with 6 bases between. The CDR3 here is CSVEQGAKNIQYF. The CDR3 DNA follows: TGCAGCGTTGAACAGGGGGCCAAAAACATTCAGTACTTC.

The V gene is TRBV4-1, the J gene TRBJ2-3; D possibly corresponds to TRBD2 (5 bases). The CDR3 contains 13 residues. In germline, CDR1 is MGHRA, CDR2 YSYEKL. With 0 bases removed from V and 10 bases from J, the gap between germline ends came to 11 bases. The CDR3 region is CASSQELDSSQYF. The DNA for the CDR3 is TGCGCCAGCAGCCAAGAATTGGACTCCTCGCAGTATTTT.

This clone was seen a single time. This rearrangement joins TRBV29-1 to TRBJ2-7; possibly TRBD1 for D (6 bases). The germline CDR1 and CDR2 sequences are SQVTM and ANQGSEA. The CDR3 totals 14 residues. V lost 6 bases and J 0 bases, leaving 15 bases between the germline ends. This CDR3 reads CSVAGAALSYEQYF. The CDR3 nucleotides read TGCAGCGTCGCAGGGGCGGCTCTCTCCTACGAGCAGTACTTC.

The chain is built from TRBV7-3 and TRBJ1-2; D might be TRBD1 (5 bases). CDR3 length: 14 residues. Germline loops: CDR1 SGHTA, CDR2 FQGTGA. Trimming pared 4 bases from V and 8 bases from J, leaving 17 bases between. The CDR3 here is CASSSGGRVVGYTF. Here the CDR3 DNA reads TGTGCCAGCAGCTCGGGCGGCAGGGTGGTCGGCTACACCTTC.

This chain uses TRBV7-9 with TRBJ2-1; 9 bases line up with TRBD1. Unmatched junction bases numbered 4, after V lost 1 base and J lost 12 bases. Germline CDR1 is SEHNR and CDR2 is FQNEAQ (reference sequence). The CDR3 covers 13 residues. CDR3 residues: CASSLGTGDRQFF. The CDR3 nucleotides read TGTGCCAGCAGCTTAGGGACAGGGGATAGGCAGTTCTTC.

J is TRBJ1-1 and V is TRBV2; D is uncertain. Between the trimmed V and J ends, which lost 0 bases and 3 bases, there was a span of 5 bases. This CDR3 comprises 13 residues. Germline V gives CDR1 SNHLY, CDR2 FYNNEI. This CDR3 is CASSEALYTEAFF. DNA of the CDR3: TGTGCCAGCAGTGAAGCACTGTACACTGAAGCTTTCTTT.

This sequence joins TRBV4-2 and TRBJ2-7; TRBD1 agrees at 9 bases. CDR1 LGHNA and CDR2 YNFKEQ come from the germline V gene. V shed 4 bases and J 5 bases; nucleotides not matched to a gene: 6. The CDR3 has 14 residues. CDR3 loop: CASSLTGGPHEQYF. The CDR3 DNA reads as TGTGCCAGCAGCCTCACAGGGGGCCCTCACGAGCAGTACTTC.

The J gene is TRBJ2-5, the V gene TRBV28; 9 nucleotides align to TRBD1. J was trimmed by 5 bases and V by 6 bases; bases with no gene match: 10. The CDR3 has 15 residues. Germline CDR1 MDHEN, CDR2 SYDVKM. The CDR3 here is CASSPSGTGWETQYF. CDR3 sequence (DNA): TGTGCCAGCAGCCCCTCCGGGACAGGGTGGGAGACCCAGTACTTC.

J is TRBJ2-3 and V is TRBV7-2; 8 bases agree with TRBD2. Looked up from germline, CDR1 is SGHTA and CDR2 is FQGNSA. V shed 0 bases and J 0 bases; nucleotides not matched to a gene: 5. The CDR3 has 17 residues. Written as DNA, the CDR3 is TGTGCCAGCAGCTTAGCGGGTAGCGGGACTAGCACAGATACGCAGTATTTT. It translates to CASSLAGSGTSTDTQYF.